The 30 T cell receptor beta chains reported below all come from one sample, sequenced in a study of T cells after posttransplantation cyclophosphamide. Assay: immunoSEQ multiplex PCR; the TCRdb copy retains only in-frame clones and omits some. The repertoire consists of tens of thousands of clones, with more than 70% occurring once and the leading ten covering roughly 2.8%. Sequenced sample: PBMCs. The receptor set was obtained from a man in his thirties or forties with a blood cancer, CMV-positive, and with a related stem cell donor.

This chain joins TRBV5-6 and TRBJ2-1; TRBD1 aligns across 7 bases. Germline CDR1 and CDR2: SGHDT and YYEEEE. CDR3 size: 17 residues. V was clipped by 2 bases and J by 2 bases; unmatched bases: 10. The CDR3 coding sequence is TGTGCCAGCAGCTTTGCGCAGGGGGTTTCGACCTACAATGAGCAGTTCTTC. This sequence encodes CASSFAQGVSTYNEQFF.

V and J are TRBV29-1 and TRBJ2-2, with a weak D call TRBD2 (6 bases). Germline V gives CDR1 SQVTM, CDR2 ANQGSEA. V gave up 3 bases and J gave up 4 bases, with 12 bases separating them. CDR3 length equals 14 residues. As DNA, the CDR3 is TGCAGCGTTGATAGCGGTTCGGCCACCGGGGAGCTGTTTTTT. Amino acid sequence: CSVDSGSATGELFF.

The rearrangement uses TRBV30 and TRBJ2-2, with a weak D call TRBD1 (6 bases). Germline CDR1 is GTSNPN and CDR2 is SVGIG (reference sequence). This CDR3 has 14 amino acids. Trimming shortened V by 1 base and J by 4 bases, and 10 bases separated the two germline ends. CDR3 nucleotide sequence: TGTGCCTGGAGTGGGGGACACTCCACCGGGGAGCTGTTTTTT. Protein: CAWSGGHSTGELFF. Together with reference TRBV30 and TRBJ2-2, the CDR3 gives the full variable domain: SQTIHQWPATLVQPVGSPLSLECTVEGTSNPNLYWYRQAAGRGLQLLFYSVGIGQISSEVPQNLSASRPQDRQFILSSKKLLLSDSGFYLCAWSGGHSTGELFFGEGSRLTVL.

V gene TRBV7-2 combines with J gene TRBJ1-2, with TRBD1 matching 8 bases. Trimming cost V 5 bases and J 8 bases; bases outside gene matches: 10. Germline V gene sequence: CDR1 SGHTA, CDR2 FQGNSA. The CDR3 length is 14 residues. The CDR3 region is CASSRNQGAGGYTF. The CDR3 region has the DNA TGTGCCAGCAGCCGGAATCAGGGGGCAGGGGGCTACACCTTC.

Regarding this clone: The junction shows a germline mismatch at one end, possibly a read error. V and J are TRBV7-7 and TRBJ2-1; 10 positions match TRBD2. Germline V lookup: CDR1 SSHAT, CDR2 FNYEAQ (reference sequence). CDR3 size: 17 residues. The CDR3 region is CASSLRSPSGSLHEQFF. DNA for the CDR3: TGTGCTAGCAGCTTACGTTCGCCTAGCGGGAGTCTCCATGAGCAGTTCTTC.

The chain uses TRBV7-7 and TRBJ2-1; 7 bases are a match to TRBD1. The germline gives CDR1 SSHAT, CDR2 FNYEAQ (reference sequence). V lost 1 base to trimming and J lost 9 bases; unmatched junction nucleotides: 6. This CDR3 is 14 amino acids long. CDR3 in DNA: TGTGCCAGCAGCTTAGGACAGGGCAGCAGTGAGCAGTTCTTC. It encodes CASSLGQGSSEQFF.

Worth noting for this clone: A read error may account for a junction end that differs from germline. This chain connects TRBV7-7 to TRBJ2-3; 12 bases line up with TRBD2. The CDR3 has 16 amino acids. The germline V gene has CDR1 SSHAT and CDR2 FNYEAQ (reference sequence). The DNA of the CDR3 is TGTGCTAGCAGCCCCCTAGCGGGAGGGATGACAGATACGCAGTATTTT. Encoded protein: CASSPLAGGMTDTQYF.

The chain links TRBV6-1 to TRBJ2-3, with 13 bases aligning to TRBD2. CDR1 and CDR2 (germline): MNHNS, SASEGT. After removal of 5 bases from V and 4 bases from J, the junction contained 3 bases not matched to a gene. The CDR3 length is 15 residues. CDR3 sequence: CASSSGLAGADTQYF. The CDR3 DNA follows: TGTGCCAGCAGTTCCGGACTAGCGGGAGCAGATACGCAGTATTTT.

The chain is built from TRBV28 and TRBJ1-5, with 8 bases aligning to TRBD1. Germline trimming cut 4 bases from V and 3 bases from J; bases unmatched to any gene: 5. CDR3 length equals 15 residues. Germline CDR1 is MDHEN and CDR2 is SYDVKM. CDR3 sequence: CASSSPRGPNQPQHF. The CDR3 coding sequence is TGTGCCAGCAGTTCCCCCAGGGGGCCCAATCAGCCCCAGCATTTT.

In this sample, this clone turned up once. The rearrangement joins TRBV28 to TRBJ2-7, with D perhaps TRBD1 (6 bases). The CDR3 covers 14 residues. Germline CDR1 and CDR2: MDHEN and SYDVKM. Trimming removed 3 bases from V and 8 bases from J, with 17 bases in between. The CDR3 DNA reads as TGTGCCAGCAGTTTTATTAACAGGGTTGAGCAGCAGTACTTC. Amino acid sequence: CASSFINRVEQQYF.

This clone came up once. The chain uses TRBV9 and TRBJ2-2; D is undetermined. Between the trimmed V and J ends, which lost 2 bases and 7 bases, there was a span of 9 bases. The CDR3 spans 13 residues. The germline gives CDR1 SGDLS, CDR2 YYNGEE. The CDR3: CASSVGSLGELFF. The CDR3 region has the DNA TGTGCCAGCAGCGTTGGTAGTCTCGGGGAGCTGTTTTTT.

The J gene is TRBJ2-5, the V gene TRBV5-7; D is unclear. TRBV5-7 is noted as an ORF with a role that remains uncertain. CDR3 size: 13 residues. Trimming left V 2 bases short and J 1 base short, with 6 bases between. The CDR3 nucleotides are TGTGCCAGCAGCTTTTACAGCCAAGAGACCCAGTACTTC. Encoded protein: CASSFYSQETQYF.

The chain couples TRBV4-2 to TRBJ2-1; a weak D match, TRBD1 (6 bases). CDR1 is LGHNA and CDR2 is YNFKEQ in the germline V gene. With 0 bases removed from V and 2 bases from J, the gap between germline ends came to 11 bases. This CDR3 has 16 amino acids. CDR3 residues: CASSQEGASPYNEQFF. The CDR3 DNA follows: TGTGCCAGCAGCCAAGAGGGGGCTAGCCCCTACAATGAGCAGTTCTTC.

The chain is built from TRBV18 and TRBJ2-5, with D tentatively TRBD2 (5 bases). The V gene lost 4 bases and the J gene lost 4 bases, with 10 bases spanning the gap. The CDR3 length is 13 residues. Germline lookup yields CDR1 KGHSH and CDR2 LQKENI. This CDR3 is CASSLDGGETQYF. DNA for the CDR3: TGTGCCAGCTCACTGGACGGAGGAGAGACCCAGTACTTC.

This chain uses TRBV30 with TRBJ2-7; 7 nucleotides align to TRBD2. The CDR3 length is 14 residues. The junction had 10 bases not matched to a gene; V was cut back by 4 bases and J by 4 bases. Germline values: CDR1 GTSNPN, CDR2 SVGIG (reference sequence). The CDR3 loop is CAWTGGTTKYEQYF. DNA for the CDR3: TGTGCCTGGACCGGCGGGACTACGAAGTACGAGCAGTACTTC.

The J gene is TRBJ2-7, the V gene TRBV29-1, with a possible D match to TRBD2 (6 bases). The CDR3 totals 11 residues. Germline V gene data show CDR1 as SQVTM and CDR2 as ANQGSEA. V shed 4 bases and J shed 6 bases, with 10 bases lying between them. CDR3 DNA sequence: TGCAGCGTTGCTGGGGGAGGCGAGCAGTACTTC. Translation gives CSVAGGGEQYF.

The chain couples TRBV28 to TRBJ2-5; a possible D gene is TRBD2 (5 bases). CDR3 length equals 14 residues. CDR1 is MDHEN, CDR2 SYDVKM, per germline. V lost 6 bases and J lost 2, with 13 bases in between. CDR3 DNA sequence: TGTGCCAGCAGGCCGGGGATGGGACAAGAGACCCAGTACTTC. Protein sequence: CASRPGMGQETQYF.

This clone was found a few times. The V gene is TRBV6-6, the J gene TRBJ1-5, with 7 bases aligning to TRBD1. Per the germline V gene, CDR1 is MNHNY and CDR2 is SVGAGI (reference sequence). V was clipped by 2 bases and J by 5 bases; unmatched bases: 6. This CDR3 contains 15 residues. CDR3 region: CASSYATGNHQPQHF. In DNA form, the CDR3 reads TGTGCCAGCAGTTACGCGACAGGGAATCATCAGCCCCAGCATTTT.

The chain uses TRBV7-8 and TRBJ1-2, with D hard to call. Germline V lookup: CDR1 SGHVS, CDR2 FQNEAQ. This CDR3 comprises 13 residues. Trimming took off 5 bases at V and 5 bases at J, with 12 bases between the two ends. The CDR3 here is CASSPLGIYGYTF. CDR3 DNA sequence: TGTGCCAGCAGCCCTCTAGGAATTTATGGCTACACCTTC.

The rearrangement joins TRBV11-1 to TRBJ2-2; the match to TRBD2 covers 8 bases. Germline-derived CDR1 and CDR2 are SGHAT and FQDESV (reference sequence). The junction had 6 bases not matched to a gene; V was cut back by 4 bases and J by 5 bases. The CDR3 sequence is 15 residues long. CDR3 sequence: CASSSGLAVTGELFF. CDR3 nucleotides: TGTGCCAGCAGCTCTGGACTAGCAGTTACCGGGGAGCTGTTTTTT.

The chain has TRBV7-3 and TRBJ2-3; tentatively, D is TRBD1 (5 bases). Germline CDR1 and CDR2: SGHTA and FQGTGA. The CDR3 contains 13 residues. V was cut by 2 bases and J by 9 bases, with 12 bases left in between. The CDR3: CASSLSQGWTQYF. The CDR3 nucleotides read TGTGCCAGCAGCTTATCGCAGGGATGGACGCAGTATTTT.

This chain connects TRBV7-2 to TRBJ2-1; TRBD1 might be the D (5 bases). V dropped 1 base and J dropped 10 bases, with 17 bases sitting between them. CDR1 is SGHTA and CDR2 is FQGNSA in the germline V gene. The length of the CDR3 is 15 residues. In DNA, the CDR3 is TGTGCCAGCAGCTTAGTTACGACGCAGAAGGGGGAGCAGTTCTTC. Protein sequence: CASSLVTTQKGEQFF.

V usage is TRBV6-6 and J usage is TRBJ2-3; no clear D gene. V was trimmed by 6 bases and J by 0 bases, leaving 13 bases between them. The CDR3 extends over 15 amino acids. Germline values: CDR1 MNHNY, CDR2 SVGAGI (reference sequence). CDR3 sequence: CASSHPLRSTDTQYF. CDR3 nucleotides: TGTGCCAGCAGCCACCCGCTGCGTAGCACAGATACGCAGTATTTT.

The rearrangement uses TRBV5-6 and TRBJ2-7; D unclear. Germline loops: CDR1 SGHDT, CDR2 YYEEEE. With 3 bases removed from V and 7 bases from J, the gap between germline ends came to 8 bases. The CDR3 loop spans 11 amino acids. The CDR3 DNA follows: TGTGCCAGCAGCTGGATGCGGGAGCAGTACTTC. This codes for CASSWMREQYF.

The chain links TRBV6-1 to TRBJ2-1; TRBD2 aligns across 9 bases. The V gene's germline CDR1 is MNHNS and CDR2 SASEGT. V lost 4 bases to trimming and J lost 6 bases; unmatched junction nucleotides: 4. CDR3 length: 14 residues. The CDR3 loop is CASSVQREVNEQFF. The DNA for the CDR3 is TGTGCCAGCAGTGTACAGCGGGAGGTCAATGAGCAGTTCTTC.

The J gene is TRBJ1-1, the V gene TRBV7-2, with a weak D call TRBD1 (5 bases). From germline, CDR1 is SGHTA and CDR2 FQGNSA. The CDR3 has 15 amino acids. Trimming removed 5 bases from V and 0 bases from J, with 13 bases in between. CDR3 in DNA: TGTGCCAGCAGCGCACTGGCCAGGGTGAACACTGAAGCTTTCTTT. It yields the protein CASSALARVNTEAFF.

The chain recombines TRBV6-5 with TRBJ2-7, with a tentative D call TRBD2 (5 bases). Deletions cut 5 bases from V and 7 bases from J, with 12 bases between. This CDR3 has 12 amino acids. Looked up from germline, CDR1 is MNHEY and CDR2 is SVGAGI. CDR3 region: CASSRKGGEQYF. CDR3 sequence (DNA): TGTGCCAGCAGTCGCAAGGGCGGGGAGCAGTACTTC.

The genes are TRBV7-9 and TRBJ2-7; 7 bases line up with TRBD2. Germline V CDR1 and CDR2: SEHNR, FQNEAQ (reference sequence). The CDR3 is 14 residues long. The V and J ends lost 3 bases and 4 bases, in that order; junction bases with no gene match: 6. CDR3 bases: TGTGCCAGCAGCTTTGGTCTAGCGGTTTACGAGCAGTACTTC. Translation: CASSFGLAVYEQYF.

This clone was observed once. This chain connects TRBV12-5 to TRBJ2-2, with D perhaps matching TRBD2 (6 bases). Looked up from germline, CDR1 is LGHNT and CDR2 is FRNRAP. Trimming took 5 bases from V and 5 from J, leaving 6 bases between them. This CDR3 comprises 12 residues. The CDR3 spells CASGRETGELFF. CDR3 nucleotide sequence: TGTGCTAGTGGTCGGGAGACCGGGGAGCTGTTTTTT.

A single count supports this clone. The chain uses TRBV27 and TRBJ1-5, with unresolved D. The germline V and J ends were trimmed by 1 base and 6 bases, with 10 bases remaining between them. The CDR3 has 14 residues. Germline CDR1 and CDR2: MNHEY and SMNVEV (reference sequence). For the CDR3, the DNA is TGTGCCAGCAGTTTATATGTAGGGAGTCAGCCCCAGCATTTT. Translated, it gives CASSLYVGSQPQHF.